This T cell receptor beta chain was sequenced in a study of Ad26.COV2.S vaccination and SARS-CoV-2 variants. The wider study: Intramuscular Ad26.COV2.S doses were given once or twice, 56 days apart.

Using immunoSEQ multiplex PCR, the repertoire was profiled, and TCRdb retains in-frame clones only, with some absent. The data show around 270,000 clones, approximately 90% seen once. With 6 bases removed from V and 2 bases from J, the gap between germline ends came to 14 bases. Germline CDR1 reads MRHNA; CDR2 reads SNTAGT. There are 14 residues in the CDR3. Treatment of the sample: about 20 received Ad26.COV2.S at low or high dose, single or two shots; 5 received placebo; per-sample allocation not given. Sampling occurred on day 63 after the first vaccine or placebo injection. An adult donor aged 18-55 years was enrolled in Boston.

The source is a person between 18 and 60 years old who received the Ad26.COV2.S COVID-19 vaccine or a placebo. The specimen was peripheral blood, collected in a trial of Ad26.COV2.S vaccine versus placebo. This chain links TRBV6-4 with TRBJ2-7; the D gene is possibly TRBD1 (6 bases). The CDR3 reads CASSIRDNPYEQYF. The CDR3 DNA is TGTGCCAGCAGCATTAGGGACAACCCCTACGAGCAGTACTTC.